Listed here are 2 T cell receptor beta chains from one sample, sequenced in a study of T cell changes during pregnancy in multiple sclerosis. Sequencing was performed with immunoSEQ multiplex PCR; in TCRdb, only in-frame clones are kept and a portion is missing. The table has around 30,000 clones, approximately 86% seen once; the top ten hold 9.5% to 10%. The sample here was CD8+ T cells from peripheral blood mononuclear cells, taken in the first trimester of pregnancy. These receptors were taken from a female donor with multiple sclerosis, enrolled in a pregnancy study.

The CDR3 DNA follows: TGTGCCAGCAGTGGGGGTAGCGGGCAAGAGACCCAGTACTTC. As protein: CASSGGSGQETQYF. This chain uses TRBV6-1 with TRBJ2-5, with 7 bases matching TRBD2. The trim removed 4 bases at V and 2 bases at J, leaving 4 bases unmatched. The CDR3 is made up of 14 amino acids. CDR1 and CDR2 (germline): MNHNS, SASEGT.

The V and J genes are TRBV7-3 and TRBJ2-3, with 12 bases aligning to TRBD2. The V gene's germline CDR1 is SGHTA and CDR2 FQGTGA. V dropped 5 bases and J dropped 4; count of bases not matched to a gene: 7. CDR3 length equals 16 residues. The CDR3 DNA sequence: TGTGCCAGCAGCCCGACTAGCGGGAGAGGTGCAGATACGCAGTATTTT. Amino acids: CASSPTSGRGADTQYF.